This T cell receptor (beta chain) was captured in a study of T cell responses to AZD1222 COVID-19 vaccine. Study overall: Second-dose recipients at about 4 or about 12 weeks were treated as one pooled group.

V lost 4 bases and J 1 base, leaving 9 bases between the germline ends. The CDR3 totals 14 residues. Germline V lookup: CDR1 SNHLY, CDR2 FYNNEI. Overall study findings and caveats: Females made up more of the donors, who were largely white British, and clonal diversity may have come out too low. There were vaccine-associated CD4 TCRs across spike, dominant at 160-218 and 743-854. Vaccination with two AZD1222 doses was followed by a rise in Spike-specific TCR breadth and depth.

Measured with immunoSEQ multiplex PCR; TCRdb has only the in-frame clones, and not every one. The table shows about 150,000 clones, with approximately 90% occurring only once. On this clone: The antigen remains unidentified.

The receptor comes from an adult in good health. The chain combines TRBV2 with TRBJ2-3, with unresolved D. The material was peripheral blood, obtained on day 0 of AZD1222 vaccination. CDR3 region: CASSVNGGTDTQYF. The CDR3 bases are TGTGCCAGCAGTGTGAATGGTGGCACAGATACGCAGTATTTT.